This TCR beta chain originates from a study of neurological immune-mediated disorders. The cells used in sorted libraries, CD4+ or CD8+ T cells, numbered about a million. Notes on the study in general: HTLV-1-associated myelopathy ranked highest for TCR clonal expansion and multiple sclerosis lowest, beneath healthy controls.

This clonotype showed up many times. Its antigen is still unknown. TCRdb independently ran MiXCR on the 5' RACE reads; one entry per CDR3 protein. The sample lists roughly 20,000 distinct CDR3 sequences; approximately 15% were seen once. With 7 bases removed from V and 3 bases from J, the gap between germline ends came to 10 bases. The germline V gene encodes CDR1 MNHEY and CDR2 SVGAGI. This CDR3 has 14 amino acids. This clonotype originated in a woman younger than 35 with multiple sclerosis. The rearrangement uses TRBV6-5 and TRBJ2-6, with D unresolved. Sequencing was performed on CD8+ T cells from blood. This CDR3 is CASTSPLGANVLTF. CDR3 DNA sequence: TGTGCCAGCACCAGTCCCCTTGGGGCCAACGTCCTGACTTTC.